A single sample is the source of the 18 T cell receptor beta chains below, sequenced in a study of identical twins. TCRdb re-derived calls from the 5' RACE reads in MiXCR, one entry per CDR3 protein. The repertoire includes more than 600,000 distinct CDR3 sequences, 18% of them detected once, and around 13% sits in the top ten. The sample was also linked to a second study, of T cells expressing NK-cell markers.

Sequenced: PBMCs. All receptors come from a woman between 18 and 29 years old in good health.

This clonotype appeared a few times. V gene TRBV20-1 combines with J gene TRBJ1-2, with TRBD1 as a possible D gene (5 bases). CDR3 length: 14 residues. Trimming removed 1 base at V and 5 bases at J, with 14 bases between. Germline V gene sequence: CDR1 DFQATT, CDR2 SNEGSKA (reference sequence). The CDR3 DNA reads TGCAGTGCTAGAGCTGGGGGGTCTCGGTATGGCTACACCTTC. Encoded protein: CSARAGGSRYGYTF.

Here the CDR3 DNA reads TGCAGCGTTGTGAGACAGGGCTACGAGCAGTACTTC. Protein sequence: CSVVRQGYEQYF. This chain uses TRBV29-1 with TRBJ2-7; the match to TRBD1 covers 7 bases. From germline, CDR1 is SQVTM and CDR2 ANQGSEA. With 4 bases clipped from V and 3 bases from J, the junction kept 3 bases outside the gene matches. CDR3 length: 12 amino acids.

In its sample, this clonotype was seen a few times. The chain combines TRBV6-5 with TRBJ2-5, with 7 nucleotides matching TRBD2. CDR1 MNHEY and CDR2 SVGAGI come from the germline V gene. After removal of 2 bases from V and 1 base from J, the junction contained 1 base not matched to a gene. This CDR3 has 14 amino acids. The CDR3 region is CASSYRGGQETQYF. CDR3 bases: TGTGCCAGCAGTTACCGCGGGGGCCAAGAGACCCAGTACTTC.

J is TRBJ1-1 and V is TRBV7-2; 8 nucleotides agree with TRBD1. The CDR3 totals 17 residues. Germline-derived CDR1 and CDR2 are SGHTA and FQGNSA. V dropped 1 base and J dropped 3; count of bases not matched to a gene: 10. Here the CDR3 reads CASSLVAGQVVYTEAFF. The CDR3 DNA sequence: TGTGCCAGCAGCTTAGTCGCGGGACAGGTGGTCTACACTGAAGCTTTCTTT.

The V and J genes are TRBV20-1 and TRBJ2-5; 8 positions match TRBD2. V was clipped by 6 bases and J by 1 base; unmatched bases: 1. Per the germline V gene, CDR1 is DFQATT and CDR2 is SNEGSKA (reference sequence). The CDR3 totals 12 residues. The chain's CDR3 is CSALAGQETQYF. CDR3 nucleotides: TGCAGTGCGCTAGCGGGCCAAGAGACCCAGTACTTC.

The gene calls are TRBV25-1 and TRBJ2-2, with D possibly TRBD2 on 6 matching bases. Germline lookup yields CDR1 MGHDK and CDR2 SYGVNS. CDR3 length equals 13 residues. V was shortened by 6 bases and J by 6 bases, with 11 bases between the two germline ends. CDR3 in amino acids: CASRDYIAGELFF. Written as DNA, the CDR3 is TGTGCCAGCAGGGACTACATTGCCGGGGAGCTGTTTTTT.

This clonotype was observed a few times. The chain couples TRBV29-1 to TRBJ2-2; 9 nucleotides agree with TRBD1. Germline assignment: CDR1 SQVTM and CDR2 ANQGSEA. There are 13 residues in the CDR3. With V trimmed by 5 bases and J by 5 bases, 3 bases remained unmatched. The CDR3 here is CSVTGTGTGELFF. The DNA for the CDR3 is TGCAGCGTTACCGGGACAGGGACCGGGGAGCTGTTTTTT.

In this sample, this clonotype turned up a few times. A much larger clone lies one base from this, so it may be a read error. The conserved phenylalanine or tryptophan normally closing the CDR3 is absent here, so this likely arose from a read error. The chain couples TRBV10-3 to TRBJ2-1, with 9 bases aligning to TRBD2. V gave up 3 bases and J gave up 4 bases; unmatched junction bases: 4. CDR1 and CDR2 from the germline V gene are ENHRY and SYGVKD. The CDR3 spans 15 residues. DNA of the CDR3: TGTGCCATCAGTGACCAGCGGGGGGCATACAATGAGCAGTTCTTG. Its translation: CAISDQRGAYNEQFL.

This clonotype was counted a few times. The V call is TRBV9, the J call TRBJ1-2; perhaps TRBD1 as D (5 bases). V was clipped by 5 bases and J by 6 bases, with 17 bases between them. The germline V gene encodes CDR1 SGDLS and CDR2 YYNGEE. The CDR3 runs to 14 residues. The CDR3 spells CASRGRQSRDGYTF. For the CDR3, the DNA is TGTGCCAGCAGGGGTAGACAGTCCCGGGATGGCTACACCTTC.

The chain carries TRBV7-9 and TRBJ2-1; D is perhaps TRBD2 (6 bases). The CDR3 is made up of 13 amino acids. Trimming removed 2 bases from V and 8 bases from J, with 10 bases in between. Germline loops: CDR1 SEHNR, CDR2 FQNEAQ (reference sequence). The CDR3 nucleotides are TGTGCCAGCAGCTTAACGGGACTGCATGAGCAGTTCTTC. It yields the protein CASSLTGLHEQFF.

This clonotype was counted only a few times. This chain links TRBV20-1 with TRBJ2-1, with D possibly being TRBD2 (5 bases). The CDR3 has 13 residues. Per germline, CDR1 DFQATT and CDR2 SNEGSKA (reference sequence). Trimming left V 5 bases short and J 6 bases short, with 14 bases between. The CDR3 bases are TGCAGTGCTGAGCCCCCGGGGAGCAATGAGCAGTTCTTC. Translating gives CSAEPPGSNEQFF.

This clonotype occurred a few times. The J gene is TRBJ2-7, the V gene TRBV4-3, with D maybe TRBD2 (6 bases). Germline CDR1 is LGHNA and CDR2 is YSLEER. The CDR3 covers 14 residues. Trimming shortened V by 2 bases and J by 2 bases, and 10 bases separated the two germline ends. CDR3: CASSQLASAYEQYF. In DNA form, the CDR3 reads TGCGCCAGCAGCCAACTTGCTAGCGCCTACGAGCAGTACTTC.

This clonotype was seen a handful of times. The V call is TRBV20-1, the J call TRBJ2-1; 8 bases map to TRBD2. The ends lost 1 base at V and 8 bases at J; junction bases unmatched: 4. The CDR3 is 13 residues long. Germline loops: CDR1 DFQATT, CDR2 SNEGSKA (reference sequence). The CDR3 nucleotides read TGCAGTGCTAGAGCGGGACTAGGGCATGAGCAGTTCTTC. It specifies CSARAGLGHEQFF.

The chain combines TRBV5-1 with TRBJ1-1; 9 bases are a match to TRBD1. The germline CDR1 and CDR2 sequences are SGHRS and YFSETQ. This CDR3 is 14 amino acids long. Trimming took 4 bases from V and 1 from J; bases not matched to a gene: 2. The CDR3 loop is CASSRDRENTEAFF. The CDR3 nucleotides are TGCGCCAGCAGCCGGGACAGGGAGAACACTGAAGCTTTCTTT.

V gene TRBV6-1 combines with J gene TRBJ2-2; TRBD2 agrees at 9 bases. J lost 0 bases, V lost 6 bases, and 14 bases had no gene match. Looked up from germline, CDR1 is MNHNS and CDR2 is SASEGT. This CDR3 spans 19 amino acids. This CDR3 reads CASSPSLLLAGPNTGELFF. The CDR3 DNA reads as TGTGCCAGCAGCCCTTCACTACTACTAGCGGGCCCGAACACCGGGGAGCTGTTTTTT.

V usage is TRBV20-1 and J usage is TRBJ2-3; 8 nucleotides line up with TRBD2. J gave up 4 bases and V 1 base, and 10 bases lay outside the gene matches. The germline V gene encodes CDR1 DFQATT and CDR2 SNEGSKA (reference sequence). The CDR3 sequence is 16 residues long. CDR3 protein: CSARGEAGVTADTQYF. As DNA, the CDR3 is TGCAGTGCTAGAGGGGAAGCGGGGGTTACAGCAGATACGCAGTATTTT.

This clonotype was recorded a few times. J is TRBJ2-5 and V is TRBV12-3 or TRBV12-4, with 10 positions matching TRBD2. The CDR3 extends over 12 amino acids. CDR3 in DNA: TGTGCAACTGGGACTAGCGCAGAGACCCAGTACTTC. Its protein product is CATGTSAETQYF.

This clonotype appeared once. This chain uses TRBV7-9 with TRBJ2-3; D uncertain. This CDR3 region has 12 residues. V was shortened by 3 bases and J by 6 bases, with 7 bases between the two germline ends. CDR1 and CDR2 from the germline V gene are SEHNR and FQNEAQ (reference sequence). CDR3 nucleotide sequence: TGTGCCAGCAGCTTGGGCTACGATACGCAGTATTTT. As protein: CASSLGYDTQYF.